These 28 T cell receptor beta chains were sequenced from one sample in a study of blood T cell repertoires in COVID-19. Only in-frame clones appear in the TCRdb table, and some are missing; sequencing was by immunoSEQ multiplex PCR. The data hold fewer than 500,000 clones, with roughly 80% observed a single time. Sequencing used peripheral blood. These receptors were obtained from a human donor with acute or convalescent COVID-19. The donor label of this sample is uncertain.

The chain links TRBV19 to TRBJ1-1; a weak D match, TRBD1 (5 bases). Germline V gene data show CDR1 as LNHDA and CDR2 as SQIVND (reference sequence). The CDR3 sequence is 15 residues long. Trimming removed 4 bases at V and 6 bases at J, with 18 bases between. CDR3 sequence reads: CASSKGGTPAAEAFF. DNA of the CDR3: TGTGCCAGTAGTAAAGGCGGGACCCCGGCGGCTGAAGCTTTCTTT.

The V call is TRBV11-2, the J call TRBJ2-1; possible D gene TRBD1, 6 bases. Looked up from germline, CDR1 is SGHAT and CDR2 is FQNNGV. The V end lost 4 bases, the J end lost 9 bases, and 22 bases lay between the germline ends. This CDR3 is 16 amino acids long. CDR3 bases: TGTGCCAGCAGCTCCTTGACAGGCCAGAGGGTCGGTGAGCAGTTCTTC. Protein sequence: CASSSLTGQRVGEQFF. Using reference TRBV11-2 and TRBJ2-1 for the parts outside the CDR3, the full variable domain is EAGVAQSPRYKIIEKRQSVAFWCNPISGHATLYWYQQILGQGPKLLIQFQNNGVVDDSQLPKDRFSAERLKGVDSTLKIQPAKLEDSAVYLCASSSLTGQRVGEQFFGPGTRLTVL.

The chain employs TRBV30 and TRBJ2-1, with D possibly TRBD1 on 5 matching bases. The CDR3 spans 15 residues. The germline V gene encodes CDR1 GTSNPN and CDR2 SVGIG (reference sequence). Trimming removed 0 bases from V and 6 bases from J, with 15 bases in between. The CDR3 region has the DNA TGTGCCTGGAGTGTACAGGTCCTCGCGATCAATGAGCAGTTCTTC. As protein: CAWSVQVLAINEQFF.

The J gene is TRBJ2-1, the V gene TRBV10-3; a weak D match, TRBD2 (5 bases). The V end was cut by 11 bases, the J end by 8 bases, with 13 bases between. The CDR3 loop spans 11 amino acids. In germline, CDR1 is ENHRY, CDR2 SYGVKD. CDR3 sequence: CAVSSRYEQFF. The CDR3 DNA is TGTGCCGTTTCTAGCCGATATGAGCAGTTCTTC.

The CDR3 here is CASRGGLNEKLFF. CDR3 coding DNA: TGCGCCAGCCGCGGGGGACTTAATGAAAAACTGTTTTTT. The J gene is TRBJ1-4, the V gene TRBV5-1; D might be TRBD1 (5 bases). With 7 bases removed from V and 4 bases from J, the gap between germline ends came to 11 bases. The CDR3 sequence is 13 residues long. Looked up from germline, CDR1 is SGHRS and CDR2 is YFSETQ.

This clone has a single count. The rearrangement joins TRBV2 to TRBJ2-4; a weak D match, TRBD1 (5 bases). The V gene's germline CDR1 is SNHLY and CDR2 FYNNEI. The CDR3 runs to 13 residues. Trimming pared 4 bases from V and 13 bases from J, leaving 17 bases between. The CDR3 bases are TGTGCCAGCAGTGCCTACACAGGTAACGAACAGTACTTC. This translates into CASSAYTGNEQYF.

The J gene is TRBJ1-6, the V gene TRBV30; a possible D gene is TRBD1 (6 bases). The V and J ends lost 0 bases and 7 bases respectively, with 10 bases between them. CDR1 and CDR2 (germline): GTSNPN, SVGIG (reference sequence). The CDR3 covers 14 residues. CDR3 sequence: CAWSVGQRNSPLHF. CDR3 nucleotide sequence: TGTGCCTGGAGTGTAGGACAGCGGAATTCACCCCTCCACTTT.

This chain links TRBV15 with TRBJ2-7; a weak D match, TRBD1 (5 bases). V was shortened by 0 bases and J by 7 bases, with 10 bases between the two germline ends. The CDR3 runs 13 residues. Germline values: CDR1 LNHNV, CDR2 YYDKDF (reference sequence). CDR3 residues: CATSRDTGFEQYF. The CDR3 DNA sequence: TGTGCCACCAGCAGAGATACAGGTTTTGAGCAGTACTTC. The full variable domain, with the rest looked up from reference TRBV15 and TRBJ2-7, is DAMVIQNPRYQVTQFGKPVTLSCSQTLNHNVMYWYQQKSSQAPKLLFHYYDKDFNNEADTPDNFQSRRPNTSFCFLDIRSPGLGDTAMYLCATSRDTGFEQYFGPGTRLTVT.

V gene TRBV6-6 combines with J gene TRBJ2-7; 7 bases line up with TRBD2. This CDR3 comprises 13 residues. Germline assignment: CDR1 MNHNY and CDR2 SVGAGI (reference sequence). V dropped 6 bases and J dropped 3; count of bases not matched to a gene: 5. The CDR3 nucleotides are TGTGCCAGCAGGGGGGGGTGGGACTACGAGCAGTACTTC. This sequence encodes CASRGGWDYEQYF.

The chain joins TRBV19 to TRBJ1-6; tentatively, D is TRBD1 (5 bases). Between the trimmed V and J ends, which lost 5 bases and 7 bases, there was a span of 12 bases. The CDR3 is 14 amino acids. CDR1 is LNHDA, CDR2 SQIVND, per germline (reference sequence). CDR3 residues: CASSSTGVNSPLHF. The CDR3 region has the DNA TGTGCCAGTAGTTCGACGGGGGTCAATTCACCCCTCCACTTT.

The CDR3 region is CASRERQGAHNYGYTF. CDR3 nucleotides: TGTGCCAGTAGAGAACGACAGGGTGCACATAACTATGGCTACACCTTC. The V call is TRBV19, the J call TRBJ1-2; 7 nucleotides line up with TRBD1. Germline CDR1 and CDR2: LNHDA and SQIVND (reference sequence). This CDR3 is 16 amino acids long. Trimming took 6 bases from V and 1 from J; bases not matched to a gene: 11.

This clone has only one observation. This chain joins TRBV30 and TRBJ1-5; a possible D gene is TRBD1 (6 bases). The V end was cut by 1 base, the J end by 6 bases, with 13 bases between. This CDR3 has 14 residues. Germline-derived CDR1 and CDR2 are GTSNPN and SVGIG (reference sequence). The DNA for the CDR3 is TGTGCCTGGAGTGAGAATCAGGGGATTCAGCCCCAGCATTTT. Translation gives CAWSENQGIQPQHF.

This chain connects TRBV20-1 to TRBJ2-7; 9 nucleotides agree with TRBD1. Germline assignment: CDR1 DFQATT and CDR2 SNEGSKA (reference sequence). This CDR3 is 14 amino acids long. With V trimmed by 3 bases and J by 5 bases, 8 bases remained unmatched. The CDR3 here is CSASQWDRVNEQYF. The DNA of the CDR3 is TGCAGTGCTAGTCAGTGGGACAGGGTAAACGAGCAGTACTTC.

The V gene is TRBV7-7, the J gene TRBJ2-1; 8 bases are a match to TRBD2. Germline CDR1 is SSHAT and CDR2 is FNYEAQ (reference sequence). Trimming took 5 bases from V and 6 from J; bases not matched to a gene: 12. The CDR3 is 16 residues long. This CDR3 reads CASSPQPGLGPNEQFF. CDR3 nucleotide sequence: TGTGCCAGCAGCCCACAACCGGGACTAGGACCCAATGAGCAGTTCTTC.

The gene calls are TRBV27 and TRBJ1-2, with 7 bases aligning to TRBD1. Germline assignment: CDR1 MNHEY and CDR2 SMNVEV (reference sequence). This CDR3 has 15 residues. The V segment lost 3 bases and the J segment 4 bases; nucleotides outside the gene matches: 8. The CDR3 nucleotides read TGTGCCAGCAGTTTCAGGACAGGAACCCCCTATGGCTACACCTTC. Protein sequence: CASSFRTGTPYGYTF.

In this sample, this clone turned up once. The chain combines TRBV28 with TRBJ2-7; 7 bases align to TRBD2. J was trimmed by 0 bases and V by 8 bases; bases with no gene match: 10. The CDR3 extends over 15 amino acids. The germline gives CDR1 MDHEN, CDR2 SYDVKM. The DNA for the CDR3 is TGTGCCAGCGGGGGGGTTGGGGTCCCCTCCTACGAGCAGTACTTC. Translation: CASGGVGVPSYEQYF.

In DNA form, the CDR3 reads TGTGCCAGCAGTTCCCTGACAGCCTCCAGGGAGCAGTACTTC. This encodes CASSSLTASREQYF. The gene calls are TRBV6-9 and TRBJ2-7, with D perhaps matching TRBD1 (5 bases). The CDR3 covers 14 residues. Trimming shortened V by 4 bases and J by 7 bases, and 17 bases separated the two germline ends. Germline CDR1 is MNHGY and CDR2 is SVAAGI.

The chain recombines TRBV19 with TRBJ1-5; D gene unclear. Trimming cost V 3 bases and J 6 bases, with 18 bases left between them. CDR1 LNHDA and CDR2 SQIVND come from the germline V gene (reference sequence). The CDR3 runs 16 residues. The CDR3, as DNA: TGTGCCAGTAGTATCCCGGGTCATAGGTTGCGTCAGCCCCAGCATTTT. Its protein is CASSIPGHRLRQPQHF.

The CDR3 sequence: CASSLLRGEQFF. In nucleotides, the CDR3 is TGTGCCAGCAGTCTACTCCGGGGGGAGCAGTTCTTC. The chain employs TRBV5-6 and TRBJ2-1; the D gene is possibly TRBD2 (6 bases). Germline values: CDR1 SGHDT, CDR2 YYEEEE. Trimming cost V 5 bases and J 10 bases, with 13 bases left between them. There are 12 residues in the CDR3.

The V and J genes are TRBV11-3 and TRBJ2-5; tentatively, D is TRBD2 (6 bases). There are 13 residues in the CDR3. CDR1 SGHNT and CDR2 YENEEA come from the germline V gene. With 1 base removed from V and 6 bases from J, the gap between germline ends came to 9 bases. In nucleotides, the CDR3 is TGTGCCAGCAGCTTAGGAGGGACTCAGACCCAGTACTTC. Its protein product is CASSLGGTQTQYF. The full variable domain, rest sourced from reference TRBV11-3 and TRBJ2-5, is EAGVVQSPRYKIIEKKQPVAFWCNPISGHNTLYWYLQNLGQGPELLIRYENEEAVDDSQLPKDRFSAERLKGVDSTLKIQPAELGDSAVYLCASSLGGTQTQYFGPGTRLLVL.

V gene TRBV3-1 (or the pseudogene TRBV3-2) combines with J gene TRBJ2-1; 10 bases align to TRBD2. J was trimmed by 7 bases and V by 2 bases; bases with no gene match: 14. This CDR3 region has 18 residues. Germline V gives CDR1 LGHDT, CDR2 YNNKEL (reference sequence). CDR3 loop: CASSQRSLAGVSANEQFF. In DNA form, the CDR3 reads TGTGCCAGCAGCCAACGTAGCCTAGCGGGAGTTAGTGCGAATGAGCAGTTCTTC.

The chain uses TRBV7-2 and TRBJ1-5, with D tentatively TRBD1 (5 bases). V was shortened by 4 bases and J by 6 bases, with 10 bases between the two germline ends. Germline values: CDR1 SGHTA, CDR2 FQGNSA. The length of the CDR3 is 13 residues. This CDR3 reads CASSSQEAQPQHF. In DNA, the CDR3 is TGTGCCAGCAGCTCACAGGAAGCTCAGCCCCAGCATTTT.

This clone was found many times. The CDR3 sequence is CASSQGAGGGRRRNTEAFF. The CDR3 DNA reads TGTGCCAGCAGCCAGGGTGCTGGCGGGGGGCGCAGGAGGAACACTGAAGCTTTCTTT. The chain recombines TRBV3-1 (or the pseudogene TRBV3-2) with TRBJ1-1; TRBD1 might be the D (6 bases). Deletions cut 3 bases from V and 1 base from J, with 24 bases between. Looked up from germline, CDR1 is LGHDT and CDR2 is YNNKEL (reference sequence). The CDR3 loop spans 19 amino acids.

The V call is TRBV30, the J call TRBJ1-1, with D perhaps TRBD1 (5 bases). Germline V gene sequence: CDR1 GTSNPN, CDR2 SVGIG (reference sequence). V was clipped by 2 bases and J by 1 base, with 14 bases between them. The CDR3 spans 15 residues. The CDR3 region is CAWSFGGGRNTEAFF. Here the CDR3 DNA reads TGTGCCTGGAGTTTTGGGGGAGGGAGGAACACTGAAGCTTTCTTT.

With respect to this clone: The same CDR3 arises from other DNA sequences in this sample as well. The CDR3 spells CASSYSGAGYTF. The CDR3, as DNA: TGTGCCAGCAGTTACTCGGGAGCTGGCTACACCTTC. The chain employs TRBV6-5 and TRBJ1-2; D not resolved. This CDR3 has 12 amino acids. V was shortened by 0 bases and J by 7 bases, with 6 bases between the two germline ends. Germline CDR1 MNHEY, CDR2 SVGAGI.

The chain has TRBV7-6 and TRBJ1-1; tentative D call: TRBD1 (5 bases). Trimming cost V 4 bases and J 5 bases, with 11 bases left between them. CDR1 and CDR2 (germline): SGHVS, FNYEAQ. The CDR3 consists of 13 residues. The CDR3 reads CASSWAGNTEAFF. CDR3 DNA sequence: TGTGCCAGCAGCTGGGCAGGGAATACTGAAGCTTTCTTT.

The chain uses TRBV12-3 or TRBV12-4 and TRBJ2-1; perhaps TRBD2 as D (6 bases). This CDR3 contains 12 residues. V lost 5 bases and J lost 7, with 9 bases in between. CDR3 sequence (DNA): TGTGCCAGCAGTCAGACTAGTAATGAGCAGTTCTTC. Its translation is CASSQTSNEQFF.

The chain is built from TRBV6-5 and TRBJ1-2, with TRBD1 matching 7 bases. The CDR3 covers 14 residues. From germline, CDR1 is MNHEY and CDR2 SVGAGI. V dropped 8 bases and J dropped 4; count of bases not matched to a gene: 10. The CDR3 nucleotides read TGTGCCAGCGGTCGGACAGGTACGGCCTATGGCTACACCTTC. Translation: CASGRTGTAYGYTF.